Listed below are T cell receptor beta chains from one sample, sequenced in a study of T cells after yellow fever vaccination. TCRdb fed the 5' RACE reads into MiXCR, producing one record per CDR3 protein. The table lists roughly 85,000 distinct CDR3 sequences, 13% of them singletons. This sample comprised CD8+ T cells not binding an NS4B(214-222) dextramer, sorted from PBMCs, obtained 21 days after the first yellow fever vaccination. The source of these receptors is a man younger than 30 who received the YFV17D yellow fever vaccine. CDR3s include the opening cysteine and the closing phenylalanine or tryptophan. D genes are given only for firm matches. Part of the rows lack a size; the others show once, few, many or a class for expanded clones.

TRBD2	few	TRBV27	TRBJ2-3	TGTGCCAGCAGTTTAGACCCAGCGGGGGGGCCCGATACGCAGTATTTT	CASSLDPAGGPDTQYF
TRBD2	.	TRBV7-9	TRBJ2-3	TGTGCCAGCAGCTTCCGGCGGGGGATAGTGGCAGATACGCAGTATTTT	CASSFRRGIVADTQYF
.	.	TRBV7-9	TRBJ1-1	TGTGCCAGCAGCTTAGCCGGGAACCCTGAAGCTTTCTTT	CASSLAGNPEAFF
.	few	TRBV30	TRBJ1-6	TGTGCCTGGAGTCTCCCGCCTTGGGATTCACCCCTCCACTTT	CAWSLPPWDSPLHF
TRBD1	many	TRBV4-3	TRBJ2-7	TGCGCCAGCAGCCTTCGACAGGGGTACGAGCAGTACTTC	CASSLRQGYEQYF
.	.	TRBV12-3/TRBV12-4	TRBJ2-5	TGTGCCAGCAGTTTTGCGGGGGCCGGAGCGGAGACCCAGTACTTC	CASSFAGAGAETQYF
.	.	TRBV4-1	TRBJ2-2	TGCGCCAGCAGCCAAGAGGACACCGGGGAGCTGTTTTTT	CASSQEDTGELFF
TRBD1	many	TRBV12-3/TRBV12-4	TRBJ1-2	TGTGCCAGCAGGGGACAGGGGAATGGCTACACCTTC	CASRGQGNGYTF
.	few	TRBV7-9	TRBJ2-7	TGTGCCAGCAGCTTACCAGGCTACGAGCAGTACTTC	CASSLPGYEQYF
TRBD1	few	TRBV6-2/TRBV6-3	TRBJ2-1	TGTGCCAGCAGTTCACCGGGACAGGGTTCGGTAAATGAGCAGTTCTTC	CASSSPGQGSVNEQFF
.	few	TRBV4-1	TRBJ2-5	TGCGCCAGCAGCCAAGATTTTCCCATCGAGGACTTACAAGAGACCCAGTACTTC	CASSQDFPIEDLQETQYF
.	.	TRBV29-1	TRBJ1-4	TGCAGCGCAACGGGAGGTCAGGGAAAACTGTTTTTT	CSATGGQGKLFF
TRBD1	few	TRBV27	TRBJ2-1	TGTGCCAGCAGTACCGTTCAGGGGGCGTACTACAATGAGCAGTTCTTC	CASSTVQGAYYNEQFF
.	few	TRBV6-1	TRBJ2-3	TGTGCCAGCGGCAAGGAGGGTCTGCCAGATACGCAGTATTTT	CASGKEGLPDTQYF
.	few	TRBV9	TRBJ1-5	TGTGCCAGCAGCGTATGGGGGGGAAATCAGCCCCAGCATTTT	CASSVWGGNQPQHF
TRBD2	.	TRBV7-3	TRBJ2-7	TGTGCCAGCAGCCCCTCCCCGGGGGGGCCTCACGAGCAGTACTTC	CASSPSPGGPHEQYF
TRBD1	.	TRBV5-1	TRBJ2-7	TGCGCCAGCAGCGGCGGGACAGGGGATACCTACGAGCAGTACTTC	CASSGGTGDTYEQYF
.	.	TRBV12-3/TRBV12-4	TRBJ2-7	TGTGCCAGCAGATCGGGGGCCTACGAGCAGTACTTC	CASRSGAYEQYF
TRBD1	few	TRBV4-3	TRBJ2-7	TGCGCCTGCAGCCAAGACAGGGGATCCTACGAGCAGTACTTC	CACSQDRGSYEQYF
.	few	TRBV6-5	TRBJ1-1	TGTGCCAGCAGTTACCTATGGGACGGCACTGAAGCTTTCTTT	CASSYLWDGTEAFF
.	.	TRBV15	TRBJ2-1	TGTGCCACCAGCAGAGATATGGGGGGTCGGTACAATGAGCAGTTCTTC	CATSRDMGGRYNEQFF
.	.	TRBV7-2	TRBJ2-3	TGTGCCAGCAGCTCACACGACTGGACAGTGGCAGATACGCAGTATTTT	CASSSHDWTVADTQYF
.	many	TRBV7-8	TRBJ2-2	TGTGCCAGCAGCTTACTGGGCTTAAACACCGGGGAGCTGTTTTTT	CASSLLGLNTGELFF
TRBD1	.	TRBV11-1	TRBJ2-6	TGTGCCAGCAGCACCCCGCCCGGGACAGCCTCTTCTGGGGCCAACGTCCTGACTTTC	CASSTPPGTASSGANVLTF
.	few	TRBV6-2/TRBV6-3	TRBJ2-1	TGTGCCAGCAGTTACTCCGGAGGAGGGGGACGGGGTGATGAGCAGTTCTTC	CASSYSGGGGRGDEQFF
.	few	TRBV12-3/TRBV12-4	TRBJ2-3	TGTGCCAGCAGTGGCGTAGATGCGTCTTTT	CASSGVDASF
TRBD1	.	TRBV11-2	TRBJ2-5	TGTGCCAGCAGCTTAGATCCACAGGGGTGGGGTAAAGGTGTCCAAGAGACCCAGTACTTC	CASSLDPQGWGKGVQETQYF